A selection of T cell receptor beta chains follows, all from one sample in a study of PD-L1 blockade in urothelial cancer. Only in-frame clones appear in the TCRdb table, and some are missing; sequencing was by immunoSEQ multiplex PCR. The profile shows about 87,000 clones, roughly 90% of them singletons. The sample consisted of PBMCs, taken around atezolizumab (anti-PD-L1) treatment. These receptors were obtained from a woman of 80 years or more with urothelial cancer. The CDR3 runs from the conserved cysteine through the conserved F or W. D genes are given only for firm matches. Not every row has a clone size; where given, it reads once, few, many or a size class.

>.|TRBD2|TRBJ2-5|TRBV10-1
CASSDQTSGQETQYF
TGCGCCAGTTCCGACCAGACTAGCGGCCAAGAGACCCAGTACTTC
>.|.|TRBJ2-1|TRBV29-1
CSISSYNEQFF
TGCAGCATTAGTTCCTACAATGAGCAGTTCTTC
>.|TRBD1|TRBJ1-1|TRBV28
CASSLSDRGANTEAFF
TGTGCCAGCAGTTTATCGGACAGGGGGGCGAACACTGAAGCTTTCTTT
>.|TRBD2|TRBJ2-3|TRBV7-6
CASSLGSAGGLLMAQYF
TGTGCCAGCAGCTTGGGGTCAGCGGGAGGGCTCCTAATGGCGCAGTATTTT
>.|TRBD1|TRBJ1-4|TRBV5-1
CASRAGTGVSEKLFF
TGCGCCAGCAGAGCCGGGACAGGGGTTAGTGAAAAACTGTTTTTT
>.|.|TRBJ2-1|TRBV4-2
CASSPWNRDSYNEQFF
TGTGCCAGCAGCCCCTGGAACAGGGACTCCTACAATGAGCAGTTCTTC
>.|TRBD1|TRBJ2-7|TRBV7-8
CASSLEGHRGYEQYF
TGTGCCAGCAGCTTAGAGGGCCACAGGGGCTACGAGCAGTACTTC
>.|TRBD2|TRBJ2-1|TRBV11-2
CASSSSSGLISGNEQFF
TGTGCCAGCAGCTCCTCTAGCGGGCTGATATCGGGCAATGAGCAGTTCTTC
>.|TRBD2|TRBJ2-1|TRBV5-6
CASSPPGGVNEQFF
TGTGCCAGCAGCCCCCCCGGGGGGGTTAATGAGCAGTTCTTC
>.|TRBD2|TRBJ2-7|TRBV10-1
CASSEPGLPYEQYF
TGCGCCAGCAGCGAGCCGGGACTACCTTACGAGCAGTACTTC
>.|.|TRBJ1-2|TRBV7-2
CATKLTIRDNYGYTF
TGTGCCACCAAGCTTACGATCAGGGATAACTATGGCTACACCTTC
>once|TRBD1|TRBJ1-2|TRBV27
CASSLQGQVNYGYTF
TGTGCCAGCAGTTTACAGGGACAGGTTAACTATGGCTACACCTTC
>.|.|TRBJ2-1|TRBV18
CASSLGLSSYNEQFF
TGTGCCAGCTCACTGGGACTGAGCTCCTACAATGAGCAGTTCTTC
>.|.|TRBJ2-7|TRBV30
CAWSVSGSSYEQYF
TGTGCCTGGAGTGTATCCGGGAGTTCCTACGAGCAGTACTTC
>.|TRBD2|TRBJ2-2|TRBV19
CASSPYSGRAQSGELFF
TGTGCCAGTAGTCCTTATAGCGGGAGGGCCCAGTCGGGGGAGCTGTTTTTT
>few|TRBD1|TRBJ1-2|TRBV7-9
CASSARTGRLEGYTF
TGTGCCAGCAGCGCCCGGACAGGGAGGCTAGAAGGCTACACCTTC
>few|.|TRBJ1-1|TRBV7-8
CASSLGRGSTEAFF
TGTGCCAGCAGCTTGGGCAGGGGCAGCACTGAAGCTTTCTTT
>.|.|TRBJ2-1|TRBV5-1
CASSILRGSYNEQFF
TGCGCCAGCAGCATCCTCCGCGGCTCTTACAATGAGCAGTTCTTC
>.|TRBD1|TRBJ1-2|TRBV5-4
CASSDRGIYGYTF
TGTGCCAGCAGCGACAGGGGAATCTATGGCTACACCTTC
>.|TRBD2|TRBJ2-1|TRBV5-4
CASSFSGRVDEQFF
TGTGCCAGCAGCTTCAGCGGGAGGGTTGATGAGCAGTTCTTC
>once|.|TRBJ1-1|TRBV30
CAWTGHLTEAFF
TGTGCCTGGACCGGACATCTAACTGAAGCTTTCTTT
>.|TRBD2|TRBJ2-7|TRBV5-6
CASSLRGTSLLYEQYF
TGTGCCAGCAGCCTCCGAGGGACTAGCTTACTCTACGAGCAGTACTTC
>.|.|TRBJ2-7|TRBV28
CASSLMGTVVYEQYF
TGTGCCAGCAGTTTAATGGGGACTGTCGTCTACGAGCAGTACTTC
>.|.|TRBJ1-1|TRBV11-2
CASSPSGRTEAFF
TGTGCCAGCAGTCCCAGCGGCAGGACTGAAGCTTTCTTT
>.|.|TRBJ2-4|TRBV19
CASSIDLLTGRAKNIQYF
TGTGCCAGTAGTATAGATCTATTGACAGGAAGAGCCAAAAACATTCAGTACTTC
>.|.|TRBJ2-5|TRBV19
CASSIRLGSQETQYF
TGTGCCAGTAGTATCCGCCTTGGGAGCCAAGAGACCCAGTACTTC
>.|TRBD1|TRBJ1-2|TRBV7-9
CASSLTGGHYGYTF
TGTGCCAGCAGCTTGACAGGGGGACACTATGGCTACACCTTC
>.|.|TRBJ2-1|TRBV2
CASSWRPYNEQFF
TGTGCCAGCTCGTGGAGACCCTACAATGAGCAGTTCTTC
>.|.|TRBJ2-2|TRBV19
CASSIGGGSNTGELFF
TGTGCCAGTAGTATAGGTGGCGGATCGAACACCGGGGAGCTGTTTTTT
>.|.|TRBJ1-4|TRBV28
CASSLARAAAKRGKLFF
TGTGCCAGCAGTTTAGCGAGGGCGGCAGCCAAACGGGGAAAACTGTTTTTT
>.|TRBD2|TRBJ2-5|TRBV18
CASSPRTSGEQETQYF
TGTGCCAGCTCACCAAGGACTAGCGGGGAACAAGAGACCCAGTACTTC
>.|TRBD1|TRBJ1-2|TRBV6-4
CASSERQGFGYTF
TGTGCCAGCAGTGAACGACAGGGTTTCGGCTACACCTTC
>.|TRBD1|TRBJ2-3|TRBV5-1
CASSFQGVTDTQYF
TGCGCCAGCAGCTTTCAGGGGGTCACAGATACGCAGTATTTT
>.|.|TRBJ1-3|TRBV5-3
CARSLTGLAAGNTIYF
TGTGCCAGAAGCTTGACGGGACTCGCGGCGGGAAACACCATATATTTT
>.|.|TRBJ2-1|TRBV30
CACTNGEYYNEQFF
TGTGCCTGTACGAACGGGGAGTACTACAATGAGCAGTTCTTC
>.|.|TRBJ2-1|TRBV7-3
CASSFTLRDEQFF
TGTGCCAGCAGCTTCACGCTGAGGGATGAGCAGTTCTTC
>.|TRBD1|TRBJ1-2|TRBV2
CASKGNRQGYGYTF
TGTGCCAGCAAGGGGAACCGACAGGGCTATGGCTACACCTTC
>.|.|TRBJ2-5|TRBV7-3
CASSVRRETQYF
TGTGCCAGCAGCGTCCGTCGAGAGACCCAGTACTTC
>few|.|TRBJ1-2|TRBV6-6
CASSYSGPSTYGYTF
TGTGCCAGCAGTTACTCGGGGCCATCGACCTATGGCTACACCTTC
>.|.|TRBJ2-1|TRBV7-3
CASSSNLGGGNNEQFF
TGTGCCAGCAGCTCTAACTTGGGAGGGGGAAACAATGAGCAGTTCTTC
>.|TRBD1|TRBJ2-2|TRBV2
CASSRDRSNTGELFF
TGTGCCAGCAGTAGGGACAGGTCGAACACCGGGGAGCTGTTTTTT
>.|TRBD2|TRBJ2-5|TRBV7-3
CASSLRLSGRGETQYF
TGTGCCAGCAGCCTACGACTTAGCGGGAGAGGCGAGACCCAGTACTTC
>.|TRBD1|TRBJ2-1|TRBV7-3
CASSLQGVRLHNEQFF
TGTGCCAGCAGCTTACAGGGGGTGCGTCTTCACAATGAGCAGTTCTTC
>.|.|TRBJ1-1|TRBV10-3
CAIALNPRNTEAFF
TGTGCCATTGCTTTGAACCCGAGGAACACTGAAGCTTTCTTT
>once|.|TRBJ2-7|TRBV10-2
CASSETTHEQYF
TGCGCCAGCAGTGAAACAACCCACGAGCAGTACTTC
>.|.|TRBJ2-1|TRBV19
CASSIKTNSYNEQFF
TGTGCCAGTAGTATAAAAACTAACTCCTACAATGAGCAGTTCTTC
>.|TRBD2|TRBJ2-1|TRBV7-9
CASSHSGRAVDEQFF
TGTGCCAGCAGCCATAGCGGGAGGGCCGTCGATGAGCAGTTCTTC
>.|.|TRBJ1-2|TRBV9
CASSVGQGTAAIGYTF
TGTGCCAGCAGCGTAGGTCAGGGGACGGCTGCTATCGGCTACACCTTC
>.|TRBD1|TRBJ2-7|TRBV4-2
CASSQRQGSSYEQYF
TGTGCCAGCAGCCAAAGACAGGGGAGCTCCTACGAGCAGTACTTC
>.|.|TRBJ1-1|TRBV6-1
CASRLIHLNTEAFF
TGTGCCAGCAGACTAATACACCTGAACACTGAAGCTTTCTTT
>once|.|TRBJ1-4|TRBV7-9
CASSPGATNEKLFF
TGTGCCAGCAGCCCCGGGGCAACTAATGAAAAACTGTTTTTT